The T cell receptor (beta chain) under discussion was sequenced for a study of OX40 agonist ivuxolimab in advanced cancers. About the study: A diagnosis of hepatocellular carcinoma, melanoma, renal cell or head and neck cancer was present in dose-escalation patients.

On this clone: Its antigen is undetermined.

Generated by immunoSEQ multiplex PCR, the TCRdb table keeps only in-frame clones and is missing some. The profile shows about 48,000 clones, around 87% of them singletons. Study outcomes and limitations: Nonresponders included some who also had low normalized T-cell clonal expansion.

CDR1 is MGHRA, CDR2 YSYEKL, per germline. Trimming stripped 2 bases from V and 0 bases from J, with 5 bases between. The CDR3 loop spans 14 amino acids. The material sequenced was CD4+ or CD8+ T cells sorted from blood, taken in a trial of the OX40 agonist ivuxolimab. The chain has TRBV4-1 and TRBJ1-5; D unclear. The TCR comes from an adult with an advanced solid tumor such as melanoma, head and neck, liver or kidney cancer. CDR3 bases: TGCGCCAGCAGCCAAAGGAGTAGCAATCAGCCCCAGCATTTT. Translation: CASSQRSSNQPQHF.